A selection of T cell receptor beta chains follows, all from one sample in a study of response to subunit inactivated influenza vaccine. TCRdb re-called the RT-PCR reads with MiXCR, one entry per CDR3 protein. The data show approximately 500,000 distinct CDR3 sequences, around 25% seen once. This sample also belongs to another study, concerning T cells expressing NK-cell markers.

Source: CD4+ T cells sorted from PBMCs, taken 12 days after vaccination. The receptors derive from a man aged 50-60 years who received an inactivated influenza vaccine. CDR3s leave out the opening cysteine and the closing phenylalanine or tryptophan.

V gene | CDR3 protein
TRBV6-5 | ASSLRQGTPYEQY
TRBV12-3/TRBV12-4 | ASSFIRGRGYGYT
TRBV15 | ATREGTGSYNEQF
TRBV10-2 | ASTEAIDRLYGYT
TRBV2 | ASSDLGGTFSSNEQF
TRBV5-1 | ASSSILAGGPNNEQF
TRBV9 | ASSTASGGGEQY
TRBV11-2 | ASSSKLAGASGANVLT
TRBV24-1 | ATSDSRELAGPHGNEQF
TRBV12-3/TRBV12-4 | ASSFFSNQPQH
TRBV27 | ASSLWAGLFTGELF
TRBV7-9 | ASSPPRSYEQY
TRBV5-1 | ASSPTGDTEAF
TRBV21-1 | ASSKARLRSDEQY
TRBV10-3 | AISERTGTGGHEQY
TRBV20-1 | SATTGGSQPQH
TRBV19 | ASSLGAGVVGEQY
TRBV20-1 | SARPETVDAERQF
TRBV20-1 | SASARQGFSYEQY
TRBV11-2 | ASSLNQGHSYEQY
TRBV6-1 | ASSEVDRGSQPQH
TRBV6-1 | ASRPDRGSYGYT
TRBV20-1 | SARDLGTPGTGELF
TRBV5-1 | ASSPHAAAAHDEQF
TRBV28 | ASSNPGTTVSPLH
TRBV4-1 | ASSQGGFQPQH
TRBV7-2 | ASSFDTNTDTQY
TRBV15 | ATSRELGLGEETQY
TRBV13 | ASSPISGGDREDYGYT
TRBV7-2 | ASSLVSSGMSSYEQY
TRBV15 | ATSRAAGMQGYGYT
TRBV15 | ATSFAGAGANVLT
TRBV28 | ASSDSGIYNEQF
TRBV12-3/TRBV12-4 | ASSLFTGGYTGELF
TRBV20-1 | STPGQGSYEQY
TRBV6-5 | ASSHPGETQY
TRBV5-5 | ASSWGQGINEKLF
TRBV19 | ASSTTQGSWETQY
TRBV2 | ASSDWGGDTDTQY
TRBV7-2 | ASSLALTSGTNEQF
TRBV6-5 | ASSYMGNTEAF
TRBV12-3/TRBV12-4 | ASSRGTGLYNEQF
TRBV6-1 | ASGRSSTDTQY
TRBV5-5 | ASSLEGPGTQY
TRBV27 | ASSLAGGIINEQF
TRBV14 | ASSRGTGETQY
TRBV30 | AWMGLYYNEQF
TRBV12-3/TRBV12-4 | ASSQNLRGLGADTQY
TRBV7-2 | ASRKSVGTGVNEQY
TRBV4-3 | ASSQETTGAGNTIY
TRBV4-1 | ASSQQEVSNQPQH
TRBV20-1 | SALPQGETQY
TRBV29-1 | SVLATYNEQF
TRBV5-1 | ASSLATGNTGELF
TRBV5-1 | ASHRGAAQETQY
TRBV29-1 | SAKTGLVNEKLF
TRBV4-2 | ASSGAGNPDTQY